Listed here is a single TCR beta chain. Its target is not known. The authors carried out high-throughput sequencing of TCR beta. They applied it to CD8+ and CD4+ T cells obtained from blood. Under recently defined diagnostic criteria, the patients with Susac syndrome qualified as having definite or probable disease. This CDR3 comprises 13 residues. The V end was cut by 1 base, the J end by 8 bases, with 9 bases between. Germline V lookup: CDR1 LGHNT, CDR2 FRNRAP. This sample is part of a study of CD8 T cells in Susac syndrome. Study summary: When their blood was taken, the Susac syndrome patients had either not yet had any therapy, were taking corticosteroids, or were taking intravenous immunoglobulin alone. Findings and limits, study-wide: It was acknowledged by the study that relatively few individuals were included in its TCR sequencing and HLA analysis.

With random hexamers, reverse transcription was performed on 0.5 to 1 ug of RNA. TCRdb redid the calling of the immunoSEQ multiplex PCR reads with MiXCR, one entry per CDR3 protein. This table has about 120,000 distinct CDR3 sequences, roughly 94% appearing once. The TCR sequence derives from a human donor with Susac syndrome. Sequences were obtained from CD8+ T cells from PBMCs. The chain has TRBV12-5 and TRBJ2-1, with D unresolved. The CDR3 coding sequence is TGTGCTAGTGGTTTGGGCGGTCGTGATGAGCAGTTCTTC. The encoded protein is CASGLGGRDEQFF.